What follows are 26 T cell receptor beta chains derived from one specimen sequenced in a study of cytomegalovirus exposure and HLA in healthy donors (dated by TCRdb to between 2016 and 2019). The library was produced with the immunoSEQ multiplex PCR assay. This immuneACCESS table, as held by TCRdb, lists in-frame sequences with V and J called but not all clones. Of the missing ones, under half trace to an unresolved V gene in checked studies; the others have no known cause. The sample records 160,000 or so clones, over 80% of which are singletons. The ten top clones hold around 2.5% of the sample. Sample: PBMCs. The source is a young man in good health and CMV-seropositive.

The V and J genes are TRBV7-8 and TRBJ2-1; 13 bases map to TRBD2. CDR1 is SGHVS, CDR2 FQNEAQ, per germline. V shed 1 base and J 13 bases; nucleotides not matched to a gene: 4. CDR3 length equals 14 residues. CDR3 sequence reads: CASSLGGLAGRQFF. In nucleotides, the CDR3 is TGTGCCAGCAGCTTAGGGGGACTAGCGGGGCGTCAGTTCTTC.

V is TRBV7-9 and J is TRBJ2-6; tentative D call: TRBD1 (7 bases). V was trimmed by 1 base and J by 0 bases, leaving 16 bases between them. Germline values: CDR1 SEHNR, CDR2 FQNEAQ (reference sequence). The CDR3 has 19 residues. The CDR3, as DNA: TGTGCCAGCAGCTTAGATTGGGGGGACAGCTACTCTGGGGCCAACGTCCTGACTTTC. Its translation: CASSLDWGDSYSGANVLTF.

The V gene is TRBV4-3, the J gene TRBJ2-7; 10 bases are shared with TRBD1. In germline, CDR1 is LGHNA, CDR2 YSLEER. This CDR3 is 17 amino acids long. After removal of 2 bases from V and 5 bases from J, the junction contained 12 bases not matched to a gene. CDR3 residues: CASSQTPPGGQGNEQYF. CDR3 sequence (DNA): TGCGCCAGCAGCCAAACCCCACCTGGGGGACAGGGGAACGAGCAGTACTTC.

The count of this clone is one. V usage is TRBV7-9 and J usage is TRBJ2-2; D gene ambiguous. Trimming stripped 2 bases from V and 5 bases from J, with 9 bases between. This CDR3 contains 14 residues. Germline V CDR1 and CDR2: SEHNR, FQNEAQ (reference sequence). This CDR3 reads CASSLLWATGELFF. The CDR3 nucleotides are TGTGCCAGCAGCTTATTGTGGGCAACCGGGGAGCTGTTTTTT.

This clone was detected once. This chain connects TRBV4-1 to TRBJ1-4, with D perhaps matching TRBD1 (5 bases). Germline CDR1 is MGHRA and CDR2 is YSYEKL. V was cut by 4 bases and J by 8 bases, with 17 bases left in between. The CDR3 runs 15 residues. The CDR3 sequence is CASSPQDGAGEKLFF. The DNA of the CDR3 is TGCGCCAGCAGCCCTCAAGACGGGGCGGGGGAAAAACTGTTTTTT.

This clone was observed a few times. The rearrangement joins TRBV5-4 to TRBJ2-1, with D possibly being TRBD2 (6 bases). The CDR3 length is 15 residues. The germline gives CDR1 SGHNT, CDR2 YYREEE (reference sequence). V was cut by 4 bases and J by 0 bases, with 11 bases left in between. The CDR3 bases are TGTGCCAGCAGCCCGGGACTGACCTCCTACAATGAGCAGTTCTTC. Its translation: CASSPGLTSYNEQFF.

This rearrangement joins TRBV25-1 to TRBJ1-2; D is unclear. Trimming took off 4 bases at V and 3 bases at J, with 12 bases between the two ends. The CDR3 totals 14 residues. From germline, CDR1 is MGHDK and CDR2 SYGVNS. The CDR3 loop reads CASSGVEGDYGYTF. The CDR3 DNA is TGTGCCAGCAGTGGGGTTGAGGGTGACTATGGCTACACCTTC.

This clone has a single count. The chain recombines TRBV7-2 with TRBJ2-5, with 8 bases fitting TRBD1. With V trimmed by 5 bases and J by 5 bases, 10 bases remained unmatched. The length of the CDR3 is 15 residues. Germline loops: CDR1 SGHTA, CDR2 FQGNSA. CDR3: CASSADRGIGETQYF. CDR3 nucleotide sequence: TGTGCCAGCAGCGCAGACAGGGGTATCGGGGAGACCCAGTACTTC.

Only one count was recorded for this clone. This chain connects TRBV7-2 to TRBJ2-3; TRBD2 aligns across 11 bases. This CDR3 contains 17 residues. Germline V gives CDR1 SGHTA, CDR2 FQGNSA. With V trimmed by 2 bases and J by 4 bases, 8 bases remained unmatched. In nucleotides, the CDR3 is TGTGCCAGCAGCTTATACTTAGCGGGGGGGCAGCCAGATACGCAGTATTTT. Encoded protein: CASSLYLAGGQPDTQYF.

This rearrangement joins TRBV27 to TRBJ1-4, with 9 bases lining up with TRBD1. J gave up 7 bases and V 5 bases, and 14 bases lay outside the gene matches. The length of the CDR3 is 17 residues. In germline, CDR1 is MNHEY, CDR2 SMNVEV (reference sequence). In nucleotides, the CDR3 is TGTGCCAGCAGTCAAAAGGGGTGGACAGGGGAGGTTGAAAAACTGTTTTTT. Translation: CASSQKGWTGEVEKLFF.

V and J are TRBV11-2 and TRBJ2-7; the match to TRBD2 covers 9 bases. The germline gives CDR1 SGHAT, CDR2 FQNNGV. With V trimmed by 5 bases and J by 6 bases, 11 bases remained unmatched. The CDR3 is 15 residues long. The CDR3 coding sequence is TGTGCCAGCAGCCGCCCAGGCGAGCGGGGGGTCGAGCAGTACTTC. Its translation is CASSRPGERGVEQYF.

This chain joins TRBV10-3 and TRBJ1-6; 9 bases align to TRBD1. CDR1 is ENHRY and CDR2 is SYGVKD in the germline V gene. Trimming took 5 bases from V and 7 from J; bases not matched to a gene: 9. The CDR3 extends over 16 amino acids. The CDR3 loop reads CAISFRDRADNSPLHF. The CDR3 DNA reads TGTGCCATCAGTTTCCGGGACAGGGCGGACAATTCACCCCTCCACTTT.

This clone was seen only once. This chain uses TRBV12-2 with TRBJ2-2; the table's D call, TRBD1, was not checked against the DNA. TRBV12-2 is an annotated pseudogene. The CDR3 loop spans 18 amino acids. This chain's CDR3 is CASRLSGGQGALPGELFF. CDR3 nucleotide sequence: TGTGCAAGTCGCTTATCGGGGGGACAGGGGGCGCTTCCCGGGGAGCTGTTTTTT.

V and J are TRBV18 and TRBJ2-7, with a possible D match to TRBD1 (5 bases). Deletions cut 5 bases from V and 7 bases from J, with 15 bases between. Germline values: CDR1 KGHSH, CDR2 LQKENI. This CDR3 has 13 amino acids. The CDR3 DNA reads TGTGCCAGCTCAGTCAGGGATCGATCAGAGCAGTACTTC. As protein: CASSVRDRSEQYF.

This chain connects TRBV19 to TRBJ1-2; 9 positions agree with TRBD1. The CDR3 consists of 14 residues. J was trimmed by 5 bases and V by 2 bases; bases with no gene match: 3. Germline V gives CDR1 LNHDA, CDR2 SQIVND (reference sequence). The CDR3 is CASSILQGAYGYTF. The CDR3 DNA sequence: TGTGCCAGTAGTATATTACAGGGGGCGTATGGCTACACCTTC.

This clone has only one observation. The rearrangement joins TRBV5-4 to TRBJ1-6, with TRBD1 identical over 8 bases. Germline V CDR1 and CDR2: SGHNT, YYREEE (reference sequence). The CDR3 extends over 17 amino acids. J was trimmed by 5 bases and V by 0 bases; bases with no gene match: 7. The CDR3 is CASSLGGGTGNNSPLHF. DNA of the CDR3: TGTGCCAGCAGCTTGGGGGGCGGGACAGGCAATAATTCACCCCTCCACTTT.

The chain couples TRBV18 to TRBJ2-7; the match to TRBD2 covers 8 bases. The CDR3 length is 14 residues. Germline CDR1 KGHSH, CDR2 LQKENI. V lost 2 bases and J lost 6; bases outside the gene matches: 6. CDR3 region: CASSPVDRGGEQYF. CDR3 DNA sequence: TGTGCCAGCTCACCAGTAGACCGGGGGGGCGAGCAGTACTTC.

The chain joins TRBV7-8 to TRBJ1-1; 7 nucleotides agree with TRBD1. This CDR3 has 13 residues. CDR1 is SGHVS, CDR2 FQNEAQ, per germline. V shed 4 bases, J shed 8 bases, and the junction held 7 bases outside the gene matches. CDR3 sequence (DNA): TGTGCCAGCAGCTCGATACCGACAGGGGAAGCTTTCTTT. It is translated as CASSSIPTGEAFF.

V gene TRBV7-2 combines with J gene TRBJ2-7; D may be TRBD1 (6 bases). V was cut by 4 bases and J by 3 bases, with 16 bases left in between. The CDR3 has 15 amino acids. Germline lookup yields CDR1 SGHTA and CDR2 FQGNSA. CDR3 protein: CASSSAGDTGYEQYF. The CDR3 coding sequence is TGTGCCAGCAGCTCCGCTGGGGACACCGGCTACGAGCAGTACTTC.

This clone has more than one count but fewer than ten. This sequence joins TRBV9 and TRBJ1-2; TRBD1 is a possible D gene (6 bases). Germline CDR1 reads SGDLS; CDR2 reads YYNGEE. This CDR3 has 16 residues. Trimming cost V 3 bases and J 5 bases, with 20 bases left between them. CDR3 region: CASSEGGDLDRYGYTF. DNA of the CDR3: TGTGCCAGCAGCGAGGGGGGGGACCTCGATCGATATGGCTACACCTTC.

V and J are TRBV7-2 and TRBJ2-1, with 11 nucleotides matching TRBD2. Germline-derived CDR1 and CDR2 are SGHTA and FQGNSA. The CDR3 runs to 16 residues. With 6 bases clipped from V and 9 bases from J, the junction kept 13 bases outside the gene matches. This chain's CDR3 is CASSPMTSGAGGEQFF. DNA of the CDR3: TGTGCCAGCAGTCCGATGACTAGCGGGGCGGGGGGTGAGCAGTTCTTC.

The genes are TRBV11-2 and TRBJ2-5; 7 positions match TRBD1. The CDR3 extends over 14 amino acids. Looked up from germline, CDR1 is SGHAT and CDR2 is FQNNGV. After removal of 4 bases from V and 6 bases from J, the junction contained 8 bases not matched to a gene. The CDR3 region has the DNA TGTGCCAGCAGCTGGGGACAGTGGGGGCAGACCCAGTACTTC. Amino acids: CASSWGQWGQTQYF.

V usage is TRBV4-3 and J usage is TRBJ1-1; weak D call: TRBD1 (5 bases). V lost 5 bases and J lost 0, with 13 bases in between. The V gene's germline CDR1 is LGHNA and CDR2 YSLEER. This CDR3 is 15 amino acids long. CDR3 DNA: TGCGCCAGCAGCGGAAGCCTGACAGTGAACACTGAAGCTTTCTTT. It codes for CASSGSLTVNTEAFF.

The chain links TRBV16 to TRBJ2-1; 10 nucleotides match TRBD2. CDR3 length: 16 residues. V shed 2 bases and J 8 bases; nucleotides not matched to a gene: 9. The germline CDR1 and CDR2 sequences are KGHSY and FQNENV. CDR3 amino acids: CASSQRLAGDLDEQFF. The CDR3, as DNA: TGTGCCAGCAGCCAAAGGCTAGCGGGGGATCTCGATGAGCAGTTCTTC.

J is TRBJ2-2 and V is TRBV4-1; tentatively, D is TRBD1 (5 bases). V was shortened by 4 bases and J by 9 bases, with 24 bases between the two germline ends. Germline values: CDR1 MGHRA, CDR2 YSYEKL. The CDR3 is 17 amino acids. The CDR3 spells CASSLAIRAGPARELFF. The CDR3 DNA is TGCGCCAGCAGCCTCGCTATCAGGGCAGGGCCCGCCCGGGAGCTGTTTTTT.

This chain links TRBV6-6 with TRBJ1-1, with 12 bases matching TRBD1. V dropped 4 bases and J dropped 7; count of bases not matched to a gene: 10. The CDR3 runs 16 residues. The germline V gene has CDR1 MNHNY and CDR2 SVGAGI (reference sequence). CDR3 loop: CASSWPAGTGGVEAFF. The CDR3 region has the DNA TGTGCCAGCAGTTGGCCCGCGGGGACAGGGGGCGTTGAAGCTTTCTTT.